The 24 T cell receptor beta chains below come from one sample, sequenced in a study of CXCR3-negative and CXCR3-positive naive CD8 T cells. UMI-labeled 5' RACE TRB cDNA libraries were prepared from the cells. TCRdb derives one entry per CDR3 protein from the 5' RACE reads, leaving out DNA. The sample spans fewer than 95,000 distinct CDR3 sequences; the ten largest clones claim approximately 1.5%. Source material: naive CXCR3- CD8+ T cells from blood. Subset of the sample: CD45RO-CCR7+CD27+CD95- naive CD8+ T cells lacking CXCR3 (TNR3-). The receptors stem from a human donor in good health. Some clones in this sample may be carry-over from other donors' samples.

The chain has TRBV2 and TRBJ2-7; absent DNA, TCRdb's TRBD2 call cannot be checked. Per the germline V gene, CDR1 is SNHLY and CDR2 is FYNNEI. CDR3 length: 15 residues. CDR3 region: CASTTGIREAYEQYF.

The chain recombines TRBV11-2 with TRBJ2-1; TCRdb returns TRBD2, unconfirmable since there is no DNA. The CDR3 runs to 17 residues. From germline, CDR1 is SGHAT and CDR2 FQNNGV. The CDR3 sequence: CASSVHSGRAFYNEQFF.

The chain employs TRBV18 and TRBJ2-3; TCRdb lists TRBD1, though no DNA is available to test this call. This CDR3 region has 14 residues. Germline CDR1 is KGHSH and CDR2 is LQKENI. The CDR3 sequence is CASSPEGDPDTQYF.

This sequence joins TRBV7-8 and TRBJ2-7; the TCRdb call, TRBD1, lacks DNA for checking. The CDR3 consists of 15 residues. Germline CDR1 SGHVS, CDR2 FQNEAQ. The CDR3 here is CASSYPGTGDYEQYF.

The chain combines TRBV27 with TRBJ2-3. Germline assignment: CDR1 MNHEY and CDR2 SMNVEV (reference sequence). This CDR3 region has 13 residues. The CDR3 here is CASRPTSTDTQYF.

The chain carries TRBV4-1 and TRBJ2-1; as DNA is missing, the TRBD2 call by TCRdb cannot be tested. CDR3 length: 17 amino acids. Germline CDR1 MGHRA, CDR2 YSYEKL. The CDR3 reads CASSQDPSGGAYNEQFF.

V and J are TRBV19 and TRBJ2-1. The germline gives CDR1 LNHDA, CDR2 SQIVND (reference sequence). CDR3 length equals 12 residues. This chain's CDR3 is CASSIGDNEQFF.

The V gene is TRBV4-1, the J gene TRBJ2-1; TCRdb's D call of TRBD1 is untestable without DNA. CDR3 length: 16 amino acids. Germline V gives CDR1 MGHRA, CDR2 YSYEKL. The CDR3 loop reads CASSQVTGGVSNEQFF.

The chain joins TRBV29-1 to TRBJ2-7. Germline V gene data show CDR1 as SQVTM and CDR2 as ANQGSEA. The CDR3 sequence is 13 residues long. CDR3 amino acids: CSVSPGPTYEQYF.

The rearrangement uses TRBV4-1 and TRBJ1-5. CDR3 length equals 15 residues. Germline V lookup: CDR1 MGHRA, CDR2 YSYEKL. The CDR3 here is CASSQGIVGNQPQHF.

The V gene is TRBV7-6, the J gene TRBJ2-7; the D call from TCRdb, TRBD2, cannot be confirmed without DNA. The length of the CDR3 is 15 residues. CDR1 and CDR2 from the germline V gene are SGHVS and FNYEAQ. This chain's CDR3 is CASSLGAGDSYEQYF.

The chain joins TRBV7-6 to TRBJ2-1; TCRdb selects TRBD1, and the lack of DNA leaves this call unchecked. The V gene's germline CDR1 is SGHVS and CDR2 FNYEAQ. CDR3 length: 18 amino acids. The CDR3 sequence is CASSLDGGQWPNYNEQFF.

The V gene is TRBV5-1, the J gene TRBJ1-2; TCRdb lists TRBD1, though no DNA is available to test this call. Germline V lookup: CDR1 SGHRS, CDR2 YFSETQ. The CDR3 sequence is 14 residues long. The CDR3 region is CASSLGQALDGYTF.

The gene calls are TRBV4-1 and TRBJ2-2; the TRBD1 assignment by TCRdb is unverifiable without DNA. Germline V gene data show CDR1 as MGHRA and CDR2 as YSYEKL. The CDR3 has 16 amino acids. CDR3 in amino acids: CASSRLGQGNAGELFF.

The chain has TRBV5-1 and TRBJ1-2; there is no DNA to check the TCRdb D call of TRBD1. Germline V gives CDR1 SGHRS, CDR2 YFSETQ. The CDR3 covers 15 residues. The CDR3 is CASSVDRGWGYGYTF.

The CDR3: CSVEGFVAGTPYEQYF. The rearrangement joins TRBV29-1 to TRBJ2-7; with no DNA, the TCRdb D assignment of TRBD2 cannot be verified. The CDR3 totals 16 residues. The germline gives CDR1 SQVTM, CDR2 ANQGSEA.

J is TRBJ2-3 and V is TRBV29-1. Germline assignment: CDR1 SQVTM and CDR2 ANQGSEA. The CDR3 is 12 residues long. CDR3 sequence: CSPRLTTDTQYF.

J is TRBJ2-2 and V is TRBV7-9; the TCRdb call, TRBD2, lacks DNA for checking. This CDR3 has 16 amino acids. Germline V gene sequence: CDR1 SEHNR, CDR2 FQNEAQ (reference sequence). The CDR3 is CASSFIADHGTGELFF.

The gene calls are TRBV15 and TRBJ2-1; TCRdb proposes TRBD2, but this gene call is untestable without DNA. The CDR3 totals 16 residues. Germline V gene sequence: CDR1 LNHNV, CDR2 YYDKDF (reference sequence). The CDR3 protein is CATSRVQGWASDEQFF.

The V gene is TRBV15, the J gene TRBJ2-3; TCRdb selects TRBD2, and the lack of DNA leaves this call unchecked. Germline V lookup: CDR1 LNHNV, CDR2 YYDKDF (reference sequence). The CDR3 sequence is 17 residues long. CDR3 residues: CATSRGGLAGVTDTQYF. The entire variable domain, with the rest obtained from reference TRBV15 and TRBJ2-3, is as follows: DAMVIQNPRYQVTQFGKPVTLSCSQTLNHNVMYWYQQKSSQAPKLLFHYYDKDFNNEADTPDNFQSRRPNTSFCFLDIRSPGLGDTAMYLCATSRGGLAGVTDTQYFGPGTRLTVL.

The V and J genes are TRBV15 and TRBJ2-1; no DNA is available, so the TRBD1 call from TCRdb remains unchecked. This CDR3 has 14 amino acids. CDR1 and CDR2 (germline): LNHNV, YYDKDF (reference sequence). CDR3: CATSRDRGNHEQFF.

This rearrangement joins TRBV7-2 to TRBJ2-5; TCRdb's D call of TRBD1 is untestable without DNA. The germline gives CDR1 SGHTA, CDR2 FQGNSA. This CDR3 comprises 14 residues. The CDR3: CASSLHRGGETQYF. Using reference TRBV7-2 and TRBJ2-5 for the parts outside the CDR3, the full variable domain is GAGVSQSPSNKVTEKGKDVELRCDPISGHTALYWYRQSLGQGLEFLIYFQGNSAPDKSGLPSDRFSAERTGGSVSTLTIQRTQQEDSAVYLCASSLHRGGETQYFGPGTRLLVL.

CDR3 region: CASVAGTGAYNEQFF. The chain combines TRBV28 with TRBJ2-1; TCRdb proposes TRBD1, but this gene call is untestable without DNA. The CDR3 sequence is 15 residues long. Germline V gene data show CDR1 as MDHEN and CDR2 as SYDVKM.

V is TRBV12-5 and J is TRBJ2-5; TCRdb's D call of TRBD1 is untestable without DNA. The length of the CDR3 is 14 residues. CDR1 is LGHNT and CDR2 is FRNRAP in the germline V gene. The CDR3 loop reads CASGPSPGGETQYF.